The present T cell receptor beta chain was sequenced within a study of cytomegalovirus exposure and HLA in healthy donors. The PCR had 60 Vbeta and 13 Jbeta primers. Repertoires were generated with immunoSEQ multiplex PCR, while TCRdb's copy carries only in-frame clones and drops some. The repertoire table contains about 170,000 clones. General observations from the study: DRB1 had the most TCR associations and HLA-C the fewest, a later analysis found, with rates varying by HLA locus.

About this clone: Its antigen is not known.

The material sequenced was PBMCs. The receptor comes from a woman between 18 and 30 years old in good health and CMV-seropositive.

This CDR3 reads CASSPGGTANTEAFF. The DNA for the CDR3 is TGTGCCAGCAGCCCAGGGGGGACGGCGAACACTGAAGCTTTCTTT. This chain links TRBV5-4 with TRBJ1-1; 7 bases line up with TRBD1. After removal of 4 bases from V and 1 base from J, the junction contained 7 bases not matched to a gene. This CDR3 comprises 15 residues. The V gene's germline CDR1 is SGHNT and CDR2 YYREEE (reference sequence).